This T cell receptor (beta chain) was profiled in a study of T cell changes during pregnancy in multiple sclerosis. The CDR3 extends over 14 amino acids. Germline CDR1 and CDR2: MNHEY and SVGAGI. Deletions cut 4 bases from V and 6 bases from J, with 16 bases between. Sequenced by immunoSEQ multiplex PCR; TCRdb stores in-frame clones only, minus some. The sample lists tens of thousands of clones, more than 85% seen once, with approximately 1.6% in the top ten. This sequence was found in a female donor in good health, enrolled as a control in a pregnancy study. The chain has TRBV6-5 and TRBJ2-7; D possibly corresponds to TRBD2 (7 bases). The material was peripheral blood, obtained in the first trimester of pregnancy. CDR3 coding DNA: TGTGCCAGCAGTTCCCGTCAGGGAGGGGGCGAGCAGTACTTC. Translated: CASSSRQGGGEQYF.